This TCR beta chain was sequenced during a study of patients and donors after allogeneic stem cell transplantation. This clonotype has just a few counts. TCRdb reanalysed the RT-PCR reads using MiXCR and keeps one entry per CDR3 protein. The data hold around 200,000 distinct CDR3 sequences, with more than 35% observed a single time. Germline V gene data show CDR1 as SGHAT and CDR2 as FQNNGV. The V segment lost 4 bases and the J segment 0 bases; nucleotides outside the gene matches: 11. This CDR3 has 17 amino acids. Material: blood, either unsorted or a sorted T cell fraction (not recorded which). The chain joins TRBV11-2 to TRBJ1-1, with 7 bases matching TRBD1. The receptor was derived from a human donor who was either an allogeneic HSCT recipient or a stem cell or donor lymphocyte infusion donor (not recorded which). It is not recorded whose cells these are; they may come from a transplant donor. The CDR3 loop is CASSSEQGQLMNTEAFF. DNA for the CDR3: TGTGCCAGCAGCTCTGAACAGGGGCAATTAATGAACACTGAAGCTTTCTTT.